These T cell receptor beta chains were read from a single sample in a study of T cell responses to AZD1222 COVID-19 vaccine. TCRdb's table, derived via immunoSEQ multiplex PCR, lists solely in-frame clones and lacks some. The repertoire holds some 160,000 clones, with around 88% as singletons. The sequencing used peripheral blood, collected 28 days after the second AZD1222 dose. These TCRs come from an adult who received the AZD1222 COVID-19 vaccine. Each CDR3 is given with its conserved first and last residue. A D gene is named only where the DNA matches it firmly. Clone size is stated in some rows and not others, as once, few, many or a class when expanded.

v_gene	j_gene	d_gene	abundance	CDR3nt	CDR3aa
TRBV19	TRBJ2-5	-	-	TGTGCCAGTAGTATATCACAGGGAAGGGGAGAGACCCAGTACTTC	CASSISQGRGETQYF
TRBV19	TRBJ1-6	TRBD1	-	TGTGCCAGTAGTGTCGACAGGGGTTCACCCCTCCACTTT	CASSVDRGSPLHF
TRBV7-2	TRBJ1-2	-	-	TGTGCCAGCAGCTTAGGACCCTATGGCTACACCTTC	CASSLGPYGYTF
TRBV20-1	TRBJ1-2	-	-	TGCAGTGCTTGGGGGGGCGGCTACACCTTC	CSAWGGGYTF
TRBV3-1/TRBV3-2	TRBJ2-7	-	-	TGTGCCAGCAGCCAAGGAGCAGCCTACGAGCAGTACTTC	CASSQGAAYEQYF
TRBV9	TRBJ2-7	-	-	TGTGCCAGCAGCGTAGGTCGCGATTCCTACGAGCAGTACTTC	CASSVGRDSYEQYF
TRBV10-2	TRBJ1-6	-	-	TGCGCCAGCATGCGGTTATCGTCTTCACCCCTCCACTTT	CASMRLSSSPLHF
TRBV6-2/TRBV6-3	TRBJ2-3	TRBD2	-	TGTGCCAGCAGCGAATCCGGACTAGCGTGGGGTAGCACAGATACGCAGTATTTT	CASSESGLAWGSTDTQYF
TRBV19	TRBJ1-6	-	-	TGTGCCAGTAGTTCTCGCAGAGATTCACCCCTCCACTTT	CASSSRRDSPLHF
TRBV5-4	TRBJ2-7	-	-	TGTGCCAGCAGCTTGTCCGTCGAGCAGTACTTC	CASSLSVEQYF
TRBV12-3/TRBV12-4	TRBJ1-2	-	-	TGTGCCAGCAGTTTTACAAGGGGCATTGGCTACACCTTC	CASSFTRGIGYTF
TRBV18	TRBJ2-2	TRBD1	-	TGTGCCAGCTCGCGGACAGGCGCGAACACCGGGGAGCTGTTTTTT	CASSRTGANTGELFF
TRBV10-3	TRBJ1-3	TRBD1	-	TGTGCCATCAGTGAGAAGGGGGCAGGAAACACCATATATTTT	CAISEKGAGNTIYF
TRBV30	TRBJ2-3	-	once	TGTGCCTGGAGTGTTCGGTCAGATACGCAGTATTTT	CAWSVRSDTQYF
TRBV27	TRBJ1-1	-	-	TGTGCCAGCAGTTTGGGGGGAGGCACTGAAGCTTTCTTT	CASSLGGGTEAFF
TRBV30	TRBJ1-6	-	-	TGTGCCTGGAATGGGGGAGTGGTATCACCCCTCCACTTT	CAWNGGVVSPLHF
TRBV5-1	TRBJ1-1	-	-	TGCGCCAGCAGCTTTGGGCCGTGGAACACTGAAGCTTTCTTT	CASSFGPWNTEAFF
TRBV14	TRBJ2-7	TRBD1	-	TGTGCCAGCAGCCGGGACAGGGGACTCTACGAGCAGTACTTC	CASSRDRGLYEQYF
TRBV7-9	TRBJ2-7	TRBD2	-	TGTGCCAGCAGCTACACCGGGAGGAACTACGAGCAGTACTTC	CASSYTGRNYEQYF